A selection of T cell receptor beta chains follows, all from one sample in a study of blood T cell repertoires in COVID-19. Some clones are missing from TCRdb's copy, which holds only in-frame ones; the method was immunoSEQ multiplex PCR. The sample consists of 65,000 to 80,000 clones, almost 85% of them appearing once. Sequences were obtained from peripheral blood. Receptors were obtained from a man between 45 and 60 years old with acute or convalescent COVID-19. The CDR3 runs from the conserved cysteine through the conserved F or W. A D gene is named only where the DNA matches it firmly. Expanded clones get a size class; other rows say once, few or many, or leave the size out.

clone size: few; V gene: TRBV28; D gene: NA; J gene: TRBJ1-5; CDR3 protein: CASSFGVTGNQPQHF; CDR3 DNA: TGTGCCAGCAGTTTCGGGGTAACCGGCAATCAGCCCCAGCATTTT
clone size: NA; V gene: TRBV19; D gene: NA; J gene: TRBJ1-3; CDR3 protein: CATYRAPGNTIYF; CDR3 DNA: TGTGCCACATACAGGGCTCCTGGAAACACCATATATTTT
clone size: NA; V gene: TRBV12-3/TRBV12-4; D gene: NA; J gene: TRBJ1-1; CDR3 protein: CASRLGKPGMAFF; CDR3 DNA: TGTGCCAGCAGGTTGGGGAAACCGGGGATGGCTTTCTTT
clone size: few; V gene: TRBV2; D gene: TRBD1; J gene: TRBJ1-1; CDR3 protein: CASTGGYNTEAFF; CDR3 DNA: TGTGCCAGCACAGGGGGCTATAACACTGAAGCTTTCTTT
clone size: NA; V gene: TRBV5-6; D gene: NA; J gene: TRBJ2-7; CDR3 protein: CASEPTFSASYEQYF; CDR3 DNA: TGTGCCAGTGAGCCGACTTTTTCAGCTTCCTACGAGCAGTACTTC
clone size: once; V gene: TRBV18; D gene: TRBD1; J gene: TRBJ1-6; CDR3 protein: CASSPRGGSEQLHF; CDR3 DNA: TGTGCCAGCTCACCAAGAGGGGGCAGCGAGCAGCTCCACTTT
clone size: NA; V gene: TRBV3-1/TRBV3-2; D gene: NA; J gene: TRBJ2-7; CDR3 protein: CASSQGYVYYEQYF; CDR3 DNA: TGTGCCAGCAGTCAGGGGTACGTCTACTACGAGCAGTACTTC
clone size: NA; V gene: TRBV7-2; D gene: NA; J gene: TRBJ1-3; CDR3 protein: CASSPDSSSGNTIYF; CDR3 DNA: TGTGCCAGCAGCCCAGACAGCAGCTCTGGAAACACCATATATTTT
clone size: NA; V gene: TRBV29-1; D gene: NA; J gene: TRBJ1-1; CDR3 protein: CSVSGFRGAENTEAFF; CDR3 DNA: TGCAGCGTTTCTGGCTTCCGGGGAGCAGAGAACACTGAAGCTTTCTTT
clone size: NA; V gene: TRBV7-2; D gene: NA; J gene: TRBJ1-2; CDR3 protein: CASSLVGANYGYTF; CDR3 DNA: TGTGCCAGCAGCTTAGTCGGAGCGAACTATGGCTACACCTTC